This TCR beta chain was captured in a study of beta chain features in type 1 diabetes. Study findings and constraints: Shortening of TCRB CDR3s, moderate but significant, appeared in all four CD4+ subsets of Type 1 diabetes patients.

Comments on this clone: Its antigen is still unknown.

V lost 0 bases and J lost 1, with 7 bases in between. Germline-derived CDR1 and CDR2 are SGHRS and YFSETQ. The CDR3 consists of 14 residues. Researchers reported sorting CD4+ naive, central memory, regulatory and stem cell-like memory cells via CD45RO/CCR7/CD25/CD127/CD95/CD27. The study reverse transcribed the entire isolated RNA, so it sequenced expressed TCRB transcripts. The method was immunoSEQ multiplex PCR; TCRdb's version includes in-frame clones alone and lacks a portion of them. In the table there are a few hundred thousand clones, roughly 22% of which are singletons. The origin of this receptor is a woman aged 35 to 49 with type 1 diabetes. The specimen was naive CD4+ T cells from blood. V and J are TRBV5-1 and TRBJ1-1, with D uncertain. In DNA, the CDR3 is TGCGCCAGCAGCTTGGCCCACGGGAACACTGAAGCTTTCTTT. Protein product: CASSLAHGNTEAFF.